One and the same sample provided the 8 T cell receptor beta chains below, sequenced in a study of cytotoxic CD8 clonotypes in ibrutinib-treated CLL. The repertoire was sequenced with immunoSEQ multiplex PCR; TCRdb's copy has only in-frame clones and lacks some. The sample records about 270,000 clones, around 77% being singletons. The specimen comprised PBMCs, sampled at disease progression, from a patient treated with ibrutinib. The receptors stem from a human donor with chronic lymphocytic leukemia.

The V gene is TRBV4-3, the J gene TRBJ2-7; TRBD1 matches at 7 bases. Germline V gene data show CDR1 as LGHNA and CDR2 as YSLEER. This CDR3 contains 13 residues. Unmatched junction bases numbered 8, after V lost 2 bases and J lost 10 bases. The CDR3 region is CASSQRSQGDQYF. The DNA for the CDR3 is TGCGCCAGCAGCCAACGATCTCAGGGGGACCAGTACTTC.

CDR3 sequence: CASSDGAGETQYF. The CDR3 coding sequence is TGTGCCAGCAGCGACGGGGCGGGTGAGACCCAGTACTTC. The V call is TRBV9, the J call TRBJ2-5; D could derive from TRBD1 or TRBD2 (5 bases each). This CDR3 region has 13 residues. Trimming cost V 3 bases and J 5 bases, with 11 bases left between them. Germline-derived CDR1 and CDR2 are SGDLS and YYNGEE.

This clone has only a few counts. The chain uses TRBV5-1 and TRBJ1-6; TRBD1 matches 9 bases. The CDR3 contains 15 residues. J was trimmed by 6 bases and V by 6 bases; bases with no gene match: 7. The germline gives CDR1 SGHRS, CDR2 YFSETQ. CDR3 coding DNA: TGCGCCAGCAACCCCACGGGACAGGGTAATTCACCCCTCCACTTT. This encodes CASNPTGQGNSPLHF.

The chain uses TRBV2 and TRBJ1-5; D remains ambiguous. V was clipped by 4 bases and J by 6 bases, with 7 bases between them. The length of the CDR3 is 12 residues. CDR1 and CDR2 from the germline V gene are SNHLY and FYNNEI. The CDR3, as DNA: TGTGCCAGCAGTGTGAGTCTTCAGCCCCAGCATTTT. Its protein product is CASSVSLQPQHF. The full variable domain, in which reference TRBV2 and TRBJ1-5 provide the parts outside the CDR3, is EPEVTQTPSHQVTQMGQEVILRCVPISNHLYFYWYRQILGQKVEFLVSFYNNEISEKSEIFDDQFSVERPDGSNFTLKIRSTKLEDSAMYFCASSVSLQPQHFGDGTRLSIL.

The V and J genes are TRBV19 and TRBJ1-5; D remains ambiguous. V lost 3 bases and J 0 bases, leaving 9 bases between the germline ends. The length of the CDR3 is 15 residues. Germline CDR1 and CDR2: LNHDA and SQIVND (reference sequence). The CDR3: CASSMVPYSNQPQHF. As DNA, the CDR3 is TGTGCCAGTAGTATGGTCCCTTATAGCAATCAGCCCCAGCATTTT.

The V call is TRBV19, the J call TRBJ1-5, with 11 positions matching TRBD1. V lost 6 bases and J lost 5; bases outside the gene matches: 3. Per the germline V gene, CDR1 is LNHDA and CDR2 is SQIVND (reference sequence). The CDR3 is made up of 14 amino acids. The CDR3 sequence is CASRRTGGDQPQHF. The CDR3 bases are TGTGCCAGTAGACGGACAGGGGGCGATCAGCCCCAGCATTTT.

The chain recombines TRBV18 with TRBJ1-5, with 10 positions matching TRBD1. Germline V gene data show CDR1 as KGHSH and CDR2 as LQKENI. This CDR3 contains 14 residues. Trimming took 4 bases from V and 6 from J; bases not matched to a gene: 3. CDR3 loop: CASSLGQGSQPQHF. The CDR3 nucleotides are TGTGCCAGCTCACTGGGACAGGGGAGTCAGCCCCAGCATTTT.

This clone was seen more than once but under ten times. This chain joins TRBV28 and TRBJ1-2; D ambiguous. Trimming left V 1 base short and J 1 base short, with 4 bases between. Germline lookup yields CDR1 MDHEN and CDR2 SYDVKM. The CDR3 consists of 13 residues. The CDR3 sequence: CASSLSFNYGYTF. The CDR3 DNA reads TGTGCCAGCAGTTTATCCTTTAACTATGGCTACACCTTC.